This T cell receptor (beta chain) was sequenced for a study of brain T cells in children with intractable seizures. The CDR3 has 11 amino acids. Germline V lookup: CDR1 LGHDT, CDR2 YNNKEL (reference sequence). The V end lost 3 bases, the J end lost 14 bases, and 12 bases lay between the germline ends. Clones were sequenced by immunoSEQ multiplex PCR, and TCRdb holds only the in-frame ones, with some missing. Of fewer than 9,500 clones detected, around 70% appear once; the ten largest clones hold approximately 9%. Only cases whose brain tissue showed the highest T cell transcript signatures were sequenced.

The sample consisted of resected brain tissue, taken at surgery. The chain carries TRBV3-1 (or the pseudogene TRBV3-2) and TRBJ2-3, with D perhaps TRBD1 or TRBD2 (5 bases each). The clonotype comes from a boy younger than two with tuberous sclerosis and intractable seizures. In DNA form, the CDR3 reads TGTGCCAGCAGCCATAGTCGGGACCTGTATTTT. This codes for CASSHSRDLYF.